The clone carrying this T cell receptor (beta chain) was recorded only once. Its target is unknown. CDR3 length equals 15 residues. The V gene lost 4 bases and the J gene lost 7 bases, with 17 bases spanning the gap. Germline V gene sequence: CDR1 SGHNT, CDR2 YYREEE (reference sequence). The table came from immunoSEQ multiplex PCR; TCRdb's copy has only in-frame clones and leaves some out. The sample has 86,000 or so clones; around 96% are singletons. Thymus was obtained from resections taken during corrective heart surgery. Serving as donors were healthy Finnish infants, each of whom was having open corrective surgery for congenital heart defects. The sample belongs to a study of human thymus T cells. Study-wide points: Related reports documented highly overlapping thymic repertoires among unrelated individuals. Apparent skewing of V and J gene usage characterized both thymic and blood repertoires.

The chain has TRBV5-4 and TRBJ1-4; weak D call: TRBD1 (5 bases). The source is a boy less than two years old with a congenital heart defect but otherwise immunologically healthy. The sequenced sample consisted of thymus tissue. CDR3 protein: CASSISGTGGEKLFF. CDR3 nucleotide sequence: TGTGCCAGCAGCATATCAGGGACGGGAGGTGAAAAACTGTTTTTT.